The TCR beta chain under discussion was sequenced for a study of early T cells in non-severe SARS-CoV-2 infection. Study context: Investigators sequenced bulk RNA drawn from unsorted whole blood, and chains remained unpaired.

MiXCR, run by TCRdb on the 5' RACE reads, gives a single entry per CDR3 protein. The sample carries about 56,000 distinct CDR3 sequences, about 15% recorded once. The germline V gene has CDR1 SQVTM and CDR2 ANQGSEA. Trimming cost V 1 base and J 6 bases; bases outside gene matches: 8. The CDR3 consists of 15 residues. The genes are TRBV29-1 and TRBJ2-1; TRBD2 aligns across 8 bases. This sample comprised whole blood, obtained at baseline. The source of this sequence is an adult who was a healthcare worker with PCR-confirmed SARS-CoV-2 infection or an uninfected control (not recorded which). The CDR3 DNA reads TGCAGCGTTGAAGGACCGGGACTAGTCCCCAATGAGCAGTTCTTC. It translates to CSVEGPGLVPNEQFF.